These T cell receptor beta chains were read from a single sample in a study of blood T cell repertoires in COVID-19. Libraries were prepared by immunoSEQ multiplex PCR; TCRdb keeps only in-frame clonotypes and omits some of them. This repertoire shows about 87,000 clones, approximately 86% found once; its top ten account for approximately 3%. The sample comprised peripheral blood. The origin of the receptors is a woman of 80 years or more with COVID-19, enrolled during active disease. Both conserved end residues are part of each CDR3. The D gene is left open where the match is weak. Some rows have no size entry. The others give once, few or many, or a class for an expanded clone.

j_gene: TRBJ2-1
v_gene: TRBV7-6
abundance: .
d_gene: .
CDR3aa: CASSLRGSGYNEQFF
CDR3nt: TGTGCCAGCAGCTTACGGGGGAGTGGCTACAATGAGCAGTTCTTC

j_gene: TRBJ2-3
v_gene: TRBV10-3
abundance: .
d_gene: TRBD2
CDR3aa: CAIRGRDSPTDTQYF
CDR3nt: TGTGCCATCAGAGGGAGGGATAGTCCTACAGATACGCAGTATTTT

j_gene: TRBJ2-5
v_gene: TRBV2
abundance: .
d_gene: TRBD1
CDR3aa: CASSSQGEETQYF
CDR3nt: TGTGCCAGCAGCTCACAGGGGGAAGAGACCCAGTACTTC

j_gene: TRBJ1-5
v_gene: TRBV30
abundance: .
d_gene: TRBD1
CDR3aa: CAWSVGTGVRQPQHF
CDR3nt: TGTGCCTGGAGTGTAGGGACAGGGGTTCGGCAGCCCCAGCATTTT

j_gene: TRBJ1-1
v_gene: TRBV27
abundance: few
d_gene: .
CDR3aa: CASSLSLGHFSTEAFF
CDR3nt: TGTGCCAGCAGTTTATCCCTGGGACACTTTTCGACTGAAGCTTTCTTT

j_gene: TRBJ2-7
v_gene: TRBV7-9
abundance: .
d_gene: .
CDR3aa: CASSLAQGRGFSYEQYF
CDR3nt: TGTGCCAGCAGCTTAGCGCAGGGCAGGGGATTTAGCTACGAGCAGTACTTC

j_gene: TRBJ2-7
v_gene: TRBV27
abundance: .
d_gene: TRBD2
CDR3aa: CASSLWVTSRSYEQYF
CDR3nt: TGTGCCAGCAGTTTATGGGTGACTAGCAGGTCCTACGAGCAGTACTTC

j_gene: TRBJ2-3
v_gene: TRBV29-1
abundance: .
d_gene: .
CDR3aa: CSVVDRSSTDTQYF
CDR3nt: TGCAGCGTTGTCGACAGGAGTTCGACAGATACGCAGTATTTT

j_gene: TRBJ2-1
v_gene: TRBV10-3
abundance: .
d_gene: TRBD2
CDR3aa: CAIRGLAGGSDNEQFF
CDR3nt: TGTGCCATCAGGGGACTAGCGGGGGGCTCCGACAATGAGCAGTTCTTC

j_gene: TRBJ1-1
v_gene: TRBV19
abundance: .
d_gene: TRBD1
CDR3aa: CASSIQGTGTEAFF
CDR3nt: TGTGCCAGTAGTATACAGGGGACAGGCACTGAAGCTTTCTTT

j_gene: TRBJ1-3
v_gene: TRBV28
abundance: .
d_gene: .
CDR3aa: CASSLVTGSGNTIYF
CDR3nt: TGTGCCAGCAGTTTAGTGACAGGTTCTGGAAACACCATATATTTT

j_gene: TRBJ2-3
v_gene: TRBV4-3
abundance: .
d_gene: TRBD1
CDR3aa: CASSQGGTGGLDTQYF
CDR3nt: TGCGCCAGCAGCCAAGGGGGGACAGGAGGTTTGGATACGCAGTATTTT

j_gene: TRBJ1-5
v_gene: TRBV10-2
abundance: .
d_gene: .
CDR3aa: CASSPNRVNQPQHF
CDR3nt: TGCGCCAGCAGCCCCAACAGGGTTAATCAGCCCCAGCATTTT

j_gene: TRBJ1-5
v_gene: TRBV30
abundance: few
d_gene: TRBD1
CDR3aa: CAWTRQGTQPQHF
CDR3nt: TGTGCCTGGACAAGACAGGGGACTCAGCCCCAGCATTTT

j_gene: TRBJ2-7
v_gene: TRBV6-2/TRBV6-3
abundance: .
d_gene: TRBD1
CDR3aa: CASSYPTGVPYEQYF
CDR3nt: TGTGCCAGCAGTTACCCGACAGGGGTCCCCTACGAGCAGTACTTC

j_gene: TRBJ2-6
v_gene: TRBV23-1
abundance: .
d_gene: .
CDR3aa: CASSQYRGGSSGANVLTF
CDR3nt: TGCGCCAGCAGTCAGTACAGGGGGGGGAGCTCTGGGGCCAACGTCCTGACTTTC

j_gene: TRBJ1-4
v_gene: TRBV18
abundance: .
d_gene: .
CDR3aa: CASSPYATNEKLFF
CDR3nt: TGTGCCAGCTCACCTTATGCAACTAATGAAAAACTGTTTTTT

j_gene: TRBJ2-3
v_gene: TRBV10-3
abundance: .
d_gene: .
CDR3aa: CAIRGTTTASTDTQYF
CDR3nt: TGTGCCATCAGGGGAACCACGACAGCCAGCACAGATACGCAGTATTTT

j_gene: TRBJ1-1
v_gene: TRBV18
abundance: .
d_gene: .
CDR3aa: CASSPVGGNTEAFF
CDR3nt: TGTGCCAGCTCCCCGGTAGGGGGGAACACTGAAGCTTTCTTT

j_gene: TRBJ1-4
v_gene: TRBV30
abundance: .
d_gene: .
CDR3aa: CAWSLQGSFATNEKLFF
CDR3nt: TGTGCCTGGAGCCTCCAGGGTTCCTTTGCAACTAATGAAAAACTGTTTTTT

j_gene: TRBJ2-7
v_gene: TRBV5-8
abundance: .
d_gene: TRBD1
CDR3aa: CASSLPSLQGANEQYF
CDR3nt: TGTGCCAGCAGCTTGCCGTCTCTACAGGGGGCCAACGAGCAGTACTTC

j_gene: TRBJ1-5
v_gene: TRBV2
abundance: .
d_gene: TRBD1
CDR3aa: CASSLTGDQPQHF
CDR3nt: TGTGCCAGCAGTCTGACAGGGGACCAGCCCCAGCATTTT

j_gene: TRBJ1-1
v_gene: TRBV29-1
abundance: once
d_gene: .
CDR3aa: CSVEDLRKGWTEAFF
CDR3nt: TGCAGCGTTGAAGATCTACGGAAGGGGTGGACTGAAGCTTTCTTT

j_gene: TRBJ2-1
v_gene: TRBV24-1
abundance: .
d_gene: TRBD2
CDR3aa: CATSDPPGLAVKGYNEQFF
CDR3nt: TGTGCCACCAGTGATCCCCCGGGACTAGCGGTCAAGGGCTACAATGAGCAGTTCTTC

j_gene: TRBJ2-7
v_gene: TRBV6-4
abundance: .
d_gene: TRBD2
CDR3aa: CASSYGAAGVPYEQYF
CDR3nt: TGTGCCAGCAGTTACGGAGCAGCGGGAGTGCCCTACGAGCAGTACTTC

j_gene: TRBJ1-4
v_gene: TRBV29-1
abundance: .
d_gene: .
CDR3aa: CSVEGAGTYEKLFF
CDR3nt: TGCAGCGTTGAAGGGGCGGGGACCTATGAAAAACTGTTTTTT

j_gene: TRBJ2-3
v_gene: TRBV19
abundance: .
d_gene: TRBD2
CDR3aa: CASSLRAGLAGVKDTQYF
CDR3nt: TGTGCCAGTAGTCTCAGAGCTGGACTAGCGGGGGTCAAAGATACGCAGTATTTT